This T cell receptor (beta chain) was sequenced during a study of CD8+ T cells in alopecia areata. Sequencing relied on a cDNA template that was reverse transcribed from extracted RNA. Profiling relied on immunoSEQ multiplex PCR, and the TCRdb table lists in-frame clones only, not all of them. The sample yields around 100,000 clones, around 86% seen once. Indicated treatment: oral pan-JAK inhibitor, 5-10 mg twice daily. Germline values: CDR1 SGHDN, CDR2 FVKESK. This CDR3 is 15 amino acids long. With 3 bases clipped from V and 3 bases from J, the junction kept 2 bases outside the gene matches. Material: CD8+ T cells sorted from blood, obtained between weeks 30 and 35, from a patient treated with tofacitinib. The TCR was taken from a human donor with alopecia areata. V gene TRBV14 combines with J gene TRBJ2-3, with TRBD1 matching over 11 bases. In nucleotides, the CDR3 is TGTGCCAGCAGCCATAGGGACAGGGGGACAGATACGCAGTATTTT. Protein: CASSHRDRGTDTQYF. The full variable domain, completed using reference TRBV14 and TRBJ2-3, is EAGVTQFPSHSVIEKGQTVTLRCDPISGHDNLYWYRRVMGKEIKFLLHFVKESKQDESGMPNNRFLAERTGGTYSTLKVQPAELEDSGVYFCASSHRDRGTDTQYFGPGTRLTVL.